This T cell receptor beta chain comes out of a study of cytomegalovirus exposure and HLA in healthy donors (dated by TCRdb to 2016 to 2017). In terms of the full investigation: In an earlier analysis of 550 to 750 of the donors, approximately 260 Gb of sequence data and approximately 100 million unique TCR beta sequences from about 180 million T cells were reported. About 300 gigabases of sequencing data and approximately 93 million unique TCR sequences were included in an early release covering about 600 HLA-typed donors. Of the 300 to 450 genotyped donors, 81% fell in the genetic ancestry cluster associated with self-reported Caucasian donors. The study aimed to test whether cataloging public T cell receptors could reveal signatures of past pathogen exposure. Using immunosequencing, the study profiled T cell repertoires from about 610 subjects and related those repertoires to cytomegalovirus serostatus. Besides the first cohort of more than 650 subjects, a separate validation cohort made up of 95 to 150 different subjects was used. To predict cytomegalovirus infection status, the study combined high-throughput TCR immunosequencing, statistical association of individual TCRs with disease status, and machine learning. In a later analysis, previously published TCR beta repertoires from roughly 710 donors were re-analyzed and high-resolution HLA genotyping was added so that TCR occurrence patterns could be studied. Rather than drawing on any new phenotypic data, the later analysis identified candidate immune exposures from TCR beta sequences and the way those sequences occurred across donors. An earlier analysis of 500 to 750 of the donors applied high-throughput TCR beta sequencing to assess whether each TCR beta V gene segment acted as functional or pseudogenic. Donor age, sex, ethnicity and CMV serostatus were collected together with the repertoire data. A later genetic analysis used genome-wide SNP genotypes for 398 of the 666 donors, treating that subset as a discovery cohort. Every repertoire in the discovery cohort had been generated on one and the same sequencing platform. HLA typing covered class I and class II loci at four-digit resolution. The number of typed donors differed by locus: about 620-630 for A, B, C, DRB1 and DQB1; 522 for DQA1; approximately 600 for DPA1; and around 470 for DPB1. Roughly 5 DR-DQ haplotypes were handled as single units for association and clustering because linkage in the cohort was strong. Among about 370 genotyped donors of the cohort, an average of around 240,000 unique TCR beta nucleotide sequences was sequenced per donor, of which about 19% were non-productive.

Including the terminal cysteine and phenylalanine, the CDR3 comprises 14 residues. Here the CDR3 DNA is all that survives: 42 bases in frame from base 1. Deletion took 0 bases off V and 5 bases off J, with a span of 10 bases between the germline ends. Taken from the germline V gene, the CDR1 and CDR2 loops are MNHEY and SVGAGI. In total, over 600 healthy bone marrow donors made up the cohort. All cohort members were sampled while nominally healthy, although unrecorded immune exposures were likely present. The donor tested CMV seropositive, placing the donor among the roughly 300 seropositive members of the cohort. Each donor provided a peripheral blood sample, and peripheral blood mononuclear cells were used for TCR beta sequencing. Genomic DNA was extracted from the blood cell samples with the Qiagen DNeasy Blood Extraction Kit. As regards this clone: This receptor's antigen is unknown. The input lacks base qualities; no much larger clone sits a single base away.

Library prep was done by the immunoSEQ multiplex PCR assay. For the multiplex PCR, a mixture combining 60 forward primers for TCR Vbeta segments and 13 reverse primers for TCR Jbeta segments was used. Amplification of the CDR3 region of rearranged TCR beta genes was performed with a multiplex PCR assay on genomic DNA. On the Illumina HiSeq System, the amplified TCR beta libraries were sequenced as 87-base-pair reads. Turning to the authors' computational methods: A later analysis tallied 75 million to 85 million unique TCR beta chains across the 660 or so repertoires, and about 10 million of those chains were shared by two or more donors. To remove PCR and sequencing errors, raw reads were error-corrected and collapsed into unique sequences using a nearest-neighbor algorithm that merged closely related sequences. Alignment of CDR3 sequences to IMGT reference sequences was used to assign V, D and J gene segments. Each retained sequence needed at least a six-nucleotide match to both a V gene segment and a J gene segment. Rearrangements were classified as productive when the CDR3 lacked stop codons and remained in frame with V and J, and all other rearrangements were classified as non-productive. Following IMGT convention, CDR3 was defined as the stretch from the second conserved V-encoded cysteine up to the conserved J-encoded phenylalanine. The earlier analysis of 500 to 750 of the donors excluded any sequence lacking an unambiguous match to a single V gene segment. In an earlier analysis of several hundred of the donors, V segments were called functional above 56.7% productive rearrangements and were called segregating when the between-donor standard deviation exceeded 5%. A statistical classification framework was built for diagnosing cytomegalovirus status from the catalog of TCR beta chain sequences. V and J gene assignment, in a later analysis, came from comparing TCR nucleotide sequences with IMGT/GENE-DB human TR gene sequences. In a later analysis, CDR3 sequences and most-parsimonious VDJ recombination scenarios were assigned using the TCRdist pipeline. In a later analysis, each TCR beta chain was defined by its CDR3 amino acid sequence together with its V-gene family, and reads lacking a unique V-gene family were excluded. As a way to deal with suspected cross-contamination and a sequencing artifact, a later analysis dropped 450 to 600 nucleotide sequences that were highly shared and had low generation probability. In a later analysis, a clonal expansion index for each public chain was calculated from normalized within-repertoire ranks of inferred template counts. In a later analysis, generation probabilities were computed with a VDJ recombination model fitted to out-of-frame rearrangements, and the resulting probabilities were checked against IGoR. In a later analysis, TCR-TCR, TCR-HLA and TCR-CMV co-occurrence was scored with hypergeometric tests, and a repertoire-size bias correction was applied to TCR pairs. A later analysis estimated false discovery rates by permuting HLA or CMV assignments 20 times. In a later analysis, co-occurring TCRs were grouped using DBSCAN, with TCRdist sequence similarity added in when clustering inside HLA-allele-positive subsets. Repertoires with fewer than 30,000 or more than 120,000 public chains were left out of co-occurrence clustering, as were four to six repertoires with anomalous nucleotide sharing. This immuneACCESS table, as held by TCRdb, lists in-frame sequences with V and J called but not all clones. Of the missing ones, under half trace to an unresolved V gene in checked studies; the others have no known cause. D and trimming come from the DNA, and the V and J calls and clone size come from that table. Across this sample there are 100,000 to 150,000 clones, with around 78% seen only once. The top ten clonotypes cover less than 5% of the sample.

The full study reports these points: In a later analysis, some 17,000 TCR beta sequences were associated with specific HLA alleles at a false discovery rate of 0.05. In a later analysis, HLA-associated TCR beta chains were found to be more clonally expanded and to have lower generation probabilities than equally common non-associated chains. For the cohort, immune exposure information was limited to CMV serostatus. The cohort was sequenced for TCR beta chains only, and without alpha or paired-chain data the features that could be detected were limited. A further reported finding was that TCR beta sequences accurately predicted the HLA-A and HLA-B alleles for most subjects in the first cohort. The 87-base-pair reads could not distinguish some IMGT-functional V segments, including TRBV6-2 and TRBV6-3, so those segments were excluded. Because HLA typing was unavailable for some donors at each locus, only the typed subset was used in association tests. The classifier was reported to diagnose cytomegalovirus status with high specificity and sensitivity in both the original cohort and the validation cohort. The authors suggested that the approach could potentially be generalized to other disease states and immunological phenotypes. An association between a missense DCLRE1C variant and V-gene and J-gene trimming of TCR beta chains was found in a later genetic analysis and replicated in an independent cohort. Most TCR sequences were seen in very few donors, while some public TCRs were found in many individuals. Correlated functional status among segregating V segments might be attributable to linkage disequilibrium, but an unknown experimental factor could not be ruled out. In a later analysis, the rate of TCR association differed among HLA loci, with DRB1 alleles having the most associated TCRs and HLA-C alleles having the fewest. In vitro tests confirmed that three of the cytomegalovirus-associated TCR beta chains recognize cytomegalovirus antigens. A later analysis found that most CMV-associated TCR beta chains appeared HLA-restricted, with HLA associations seemingly driven largely by CMV exposure. Strong co-occurrence of HLA alleles, especially DR and DQ, made assigning TCR associations to individual alleles difficult. About 17 rarely observed V segments, including chromosome 9 orphons, were excluded from the earlier analysis of some 590 of the donors because counts were too low. A cluster of highly shared sequence variants was judged likely to represent a technical artifact of the sequencing pipeline. According to a later analysis, parvovirus B19, influenza, CMV and Epstein-Barr virus appeared linked to several top co-occurrence clusters. Roughly uniform sequencing depth across donors was assumed in presence/absence analyses, although this assumption may not hold. In the study, approximately 160 TCR beta chains were listed as associated with cytomegalovirus. In an earlier analysis of some 540 of the donors, most TCR beta V segments appeared in productive rearrangements about 87% or about 30% of the time, broadly matching IMGT annotations. In a later genetic analysis, fewer N-insertions in productive TCRs were reported among donors in an Asian-associated ancestry cluster than the roughly 700-donor mean.

The sequence derives from a man aged 55-75 years in good health and CMV-seropositive. Input material: PBMCs. The chain is assembled from TRBV6-5 and TRBJ1-2; the D gene is perhaps TRBD1, from 6 matching bases. At the DNA level, the sequence is TGTGCCAGCAGTTACTCACAGGGTCGTTATGGCTACACCTTC. The resulting protein is CASSYSQGRYGYTF.